These 5 T cell receptor beta chains were all obtained from the same sample, sequenced in a study of T cells in Graves' hyperthyroidism and ophthalmopathy. TCR beta CDR3 region amplification was performed from RNA transcripts. HTBI primers were used for first-round RT-PCR of the TCR CDR3. TCRdb ran MiXCR on the multiplex PCR reads and lists one entry per CDR3 protein. Of roughly 380,000 distinct CDR3 sequences in the sample, over 11% were seen once. Input material: blood. Every receptor here comes from a woman between 55 and 75 years old with Graves' hyperthyroidism.

With regard to this clonotype: A much more abundant neighbour one base away suggests this may be a read error. The chain links TRBV24-1 to TRBJ2-1, with D possibly being TRBD1 (5 bases). The CDR3 length is 16 residues. The germline gives CDR1 KGHDR, CDR2 SFDVKD. The CDR3 DNA follows: TGTGCCACCAGTGGAACAGGTTTAAGCTCCTACAATGAGCGGTTCTTC. This gives the protein CATSGTGLSSYNERFF.

The J gene is TRBJ2-6, the V gene TRBV6-5, with D hard to call. The CDR3 consists of 15 residues. Germline lookup yields CDR1 MNHEY and CDR2 SVGAGI. Trimming shortened V by 0 bases and J by 0 bases, and 3 bases separated the two germline ends. CDR3 protein: CASSYSASGANVLTF. The CDR3 DNA is TGTGCCAGCAGTTACTCCGCCTCTGGGGCCAACGTCCTGACTTTC.

This clonotype was seen at least ten times. V is TRBV5-1 and J is TRBJ2-1; the D call may be TRBD1 or TRBD2 (5 bases each). The germline V gene has CDR1 SGHRS and CDR2 YFSETQ. The V end lost 0 bases, the J end lost 14 bases, and 24 bases lay between the germline ends. This CDR3 has 16 amino acids. The CDR3 DNA reads TGCGCCAGCAGCTTGGGACACCAGAGGGGCCGTGGCCGGGAGTTCTTC. As protein: CASSLGHQRGRGREFF. Drawing the rest from reference TRBV5-1 and TRBJ2-1, the complete variable domain is KAGVTQTPRYLIKTRGQQVTLSCSPISGHRSVSWYQQTPGQGLQFLFEYFSETQRNKGNFPGRFSGRQFSNSRSEMNVSTLELGDSALYLCASSLGHQRGRGREFFGPGTRLTVL.

This clonotype has only a few counts. The rearrangement links TRBV19 to TRBJ1-6; unclear D gene. Germline loops: CDR1 LNHDA, CDR2 SQIVND (reference sequence). The CDR3 has 15 amino acids. V dropped 4 bases and J dropped 3 bases, with 10 bases sitting between them. CDR3 loop: CASSTVGSYNSPLHF. In nucleotides, the CDR3 is TGTGCCAGTAGTACGGTGGGCAGCTATAATTCACCCCTCCACTTT.

This chain uses TRBV3-1 with TRBJ2-7; D unresolved. CDR1 and CDR2 (germline): LGHDT, YNNKEL (reference sequence). Trimming removed 5 bases from V and 3 bases from J, with 14 bases in between. The CDR3 has 14 residues. The CDR3 here is CASSLDDRSYEQYF. CDR3 coding DNA: TGTGCCAGCAGCTTAGATGATCGGAGCTACGAGCAGTACTTC.